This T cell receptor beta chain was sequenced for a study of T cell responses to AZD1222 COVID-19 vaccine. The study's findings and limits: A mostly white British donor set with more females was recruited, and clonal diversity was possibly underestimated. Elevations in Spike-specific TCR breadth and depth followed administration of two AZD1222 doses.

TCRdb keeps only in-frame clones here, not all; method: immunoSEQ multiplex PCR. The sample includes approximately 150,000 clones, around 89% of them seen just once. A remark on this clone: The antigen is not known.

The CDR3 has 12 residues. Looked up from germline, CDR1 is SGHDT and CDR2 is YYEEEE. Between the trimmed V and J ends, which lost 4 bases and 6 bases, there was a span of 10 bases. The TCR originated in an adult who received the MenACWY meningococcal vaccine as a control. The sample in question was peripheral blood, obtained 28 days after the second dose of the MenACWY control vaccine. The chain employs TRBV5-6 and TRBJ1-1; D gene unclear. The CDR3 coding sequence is TGTGCCAGCAGCGCTTACAGAGCTGAAGCTTTCTTT. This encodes CASSAYRAEAFF.